Listed below are T cell receptor beta chains from one sample, sequenced in a study of T cell repertoires in cytomegalovirus infection. In TCRdb, the reads were re-called with MiXCR into one record per CDR3 protein. The sample has hundreds of thousands of distinct CDR3 sequences, about a third seen once; the top ten hold around 2.8%. Sequenced input: PBMCs. The receptors here all came from a human donor in good health (CMV status not recorded). Some clones in this sample may be carry-over from other donors' samples. Each CDR3 is given without its conserved first and last residue.

v_gene	CDR3aa
TRBV19	ASMPLRDRRYNSPLH
TRBV19	ASRSGVSVDEQY
TRBV11-1	ASSDGQSNSPLH
TRBV19	ASLKGTAAGANVLT
TRBV29-1	SVEGQGLEKLF
TRBV19	ASSMYTSGPYNEQF
TRBV7-4	ASSLGAGSPYNSPLH
TRBV7-8	ASRKGQAEKLF
TRBV28	ASFTRDRQDNEQF
TRBV28	ASSPLAGLGNTIY
TRBV6-6	ASTPFGGGAPLH
TRBV6-6	ASSYSGLDIQETQY
TRBV28	ASSLGHIEQY
TRBV7-9	ASSLEGRGYTQY
TRBV7-8	ASSLAEVRVSGELF
TRBV14	ASSRVGRGVETQY
TRBV27	ASSLSVGRLAGESSYNEQF